The 20 T cell receptor beta chains below all came from one sample that was sequenced in a study of identical twins. TCRdb analysed the 5' RACE reads with MiXCR anew, one entry per CDR3 protein. Among about 720,000 distinct CDR3 sequences, 8.5% to 9.5% were seen once, and the ten largest hold 0.85% to 1%. These records were also assigned to another study, of yellow fever vaccine responses in identical twins.

Sequencing input: PBMCs. These receptors were taken from a woman between 18 and 29 years old in good health.

This clonotype has ten or more counts. This chain links TRBV4-2 with TRBJ2-7, with 8 bases matching TRBD2. J was trimmed by 2 bases and V by 4 bases; bases with no gene match: 10. Germline V gives CDR1 LGHNA, CDR2 YNFKEQ. CDR3 size: 16 residues. CDR3 in DNA: TGTGCCAGCAGCCCCAATTTAGGACTAGCCACCTACGAGCAGTACTTC. As protein: CASSPNLGLATYEQYF.

This clonotype was observed a handful of times. The rearrangement uses TRBV6-2 or TRBV6-3 and TRBJ2-7; D is unclear. V was pared by 0 bases and J by 8 bases, with 8 bases between. This CDR3 spans 12 amino acids. The germline gives CDR1 MNHEY, CDR2 SVGEGT. The CDR3 DNA is TGTGCCAGCAGTTACTCGCAGCCCAAGCAGTACTTC. Its protein product is CASSYSQPKQYF.

The chain uses TRBV20-1 and TRBJ2-3; 8 nucleotides match TRBD2. Germline loops: CDR1 DFQATT, CDR2 SNEGSKA (reference sequence). This CDR3 comprises 14 residues. With V trimmed by 5 bases and J by 4 bases, 8 bases remained unmatched. This CDR3 reads CSAFGGASADTQYF. In DNA form, the CDR3 reads TGCAGTGCTTTCGGGGGGGCCTCTGCAGATACGCAGTATTTT.

This clonotype has a handful of counts. V usage is TRBV12-3 or TRBV12-4 and J usage is TRBJ2-7; D may be TRBD1 or TRBD2 (5 bases each). The CDR3 consists of 14 residues. The V end lost 3 bases, the J end lost 6 bases, and 15 bases lay between the germline ends. In DNA form, the CDR3 reads TGTGCCAGCAGTTTGGGACCGGGAAGGGTCGAGCAGTACTTC. It specifies CASSLGPGRVEQYF.

This clonotype has more than one count but fewer than ten. The chain has TRBV6-4 and TRBJ1-2; the D gene is possibly TRBD1 (5 bases). The CDR3 sequence is 13 residues long. V lost 2 bases and J 8 bases, leaving 12 bases between the germline ends. Germline-derived CDR1 and CDR2 are MRHNA and SNTAGT. In nucleotides, the CDR3 is TGTGCCAGCAGTGACGGCGGGGGGTACGGCTACACCTTC. Translating gives CASSDGGGYGYTF.

V and J are TRBV20-1 and TRBJ2-4; 11 bases agree with TRBD1. Germline assignment: CDR1 DFQATT and CDR2 SNEGSKA (reference sequence). Unmatched junction bases numbered 12, after V lost 6 bases and J lost 2 bases. The CDR3 loop spans 17 amino acids. The CDR3 spells CSADTGTGGNTKNIQYF. The CDR3 DNA reads TGCAGTGCGGACACCGGGACAGGGGGAAATACCAAAAACATTCAGTACTTC.

The table lists this clonotype with many counts. The chain has TRBV20-1 and TRBJ2-7; D unclear. Per germline, CDR1 DFQATT and CDR2 SNEGSKA (reference sequence). The V gene lost 3 bases and the J gene lost 2 bases, with 14 bases spanning the gap. The CDR3 is 14 amino acids. The chain's CDR3 is CSARDRNGAYEQYF. CDR3 coding DNA: TGCAGTGCTAGGGACCGCAACGGAGCCTACGAGCAGTACTTC.

The chain carries TRBV5-1 and TRBJ2-2, with a weak D call TRBD2 (6 bases). This CDR3 has 14 residues. Germline V lookup: CDR1 SGHRS, CDR2 YFSETQ. V was trimmed by 3 bases and J by 7 bases, leaving 13 bases between them. The CDR3 DNA sequence: TGCGCCAGCAGCTACCGGGGGAACGGCGGGGAGCTGTTTTTT. Translating gives CASSYRGNGGELFF.

V is TRBV20-1 and J is TRBJ2-7; 10 bases are shared with TRBD2. After removal of 3 bases from V and 0 bases from J, the junction contained 14 bases not matched to a gene. The germline V gene has CDR1 DFQATT and CDR2 SNEGSKA (reference sequence). The CDR3 spans 18 residues. The CDR3 sequence: CSASLAGTSVKSSYEQYF. CDR3 bases: TGCAGTGCTAGCCTCGCCGGGACTAGCGTCAAAAGCTCCTACGAGCAGTACTTC.

The chain uses TRBV14 and TRBJ2-7; D not resolved. V was shortened by 1 base and J by 0 bases, with 13 bases between the two germline ends. The germline V gene encodes CDR1 SGHDN and CDR2 FVKESK. The CDR3 runs to 16 residues. The CDR3 reads CASSQVDDWGSYEQYF. The CDR3 region has the DNA TGTGCCAGCAGCCAAGTGGATGACTGGGGCTCCTACGAGCAGTACTTC.

J is TRBJ2-7 and V is TRBV7-2; 10 bases line up with TRBD2. Trimming took 0 bases from V and 7 from J; bases not matched to a gene: 12. Germline CDR1 SGHTA, CDR2 FQGNSA. The CDR3 totals 17 residues. In DNA, the CDR3 is TGTGCCAGCAGCTTAGCCCCCTTAGCGGGAGGCCCGGCTGAGCAGTACTTC. It is translated as CASSLAPLAGGPAEQYF. Looking up the rest from reference TRBV7-2 and TRBJ2-7 gives the full variable domain: GAGVSQSPSNKVTEKGKDVELRCDPISGHTALYWYRQSLGQGLEFLIYFQGNSAPDKSGLPSDRFSAERTGGSVSTLTIQRTQQEDSAVYLCASSLAPLAGGPAEQYFGPGTRLTVT.

This clonotype appeared a few times. J is TRBJ2-7 and V is TRBV7-9; perhaps TRBD1 as D (6 bases). V was cut by 5 bases and J by 6 bases, with 11 bases left in between. Germline CDR1 is SEHNR and CDR2 is FQNEAQ (reference sequence). CDR3 length: 12 amino acids. The CDR3 region is CASSRDNPEQYF. The CDR3 bases are TGTGCCAGCAGCCGGGACAATCCCGAGCAGTACTTC.

The V gene is TRBV15, the J gene TRBJ2-3, with 9 bases aligning to TRBD1. Germline values: CDR1 LNHNV, CDR2 YYDKDF (reference sequence). V trimming: 5 bases; J trimming: 2 bases; junction bases outside the gene matches: 11. The CDR3 sequence is 17 residues long. The CDR3 sequence: CATSHDRTGVYTDTQYF. The CDR3 coding sequence is TGTGCCACCAGCCATGATCGGACAGGGGTCTACACAGATACGCAGTATTTT.

This clonotype turned up a few times. The chain employs TRBV7-9 and TRBJ2-7; TRBD1 aligns across 8 bases. V shed 5 bases and J 1 base; nucleotides not matched to a gene: 7. Germline CDR1 is SEHNR and CDR2 is FQNEAQ (reference sequence). The CDR3 is 15 amino acids. This CDR3 reads CASSDPTGVSYEQYF. The CDR3 DNA reads as TGTGCCAGCAGCGATCCGACAGGGGTGTCCTACGAGCAGTACTTC.

This clonotype was picked up many times. This rearrangement joins TRBV9 to TRBJ2-1, with TRBD1 matching 7 bases. This CDR3 spans 15 amino acids. V was clipped by 0 bases and J by 9 bases; unmatched bases: 9. CDR1 and CDR2 from the germline V gene are SGDLS and YYNGEE. The CDR3 is CASSVGDRADSEQFF. CDR3 nucleotides: TGTGCCAGCAGCGTAGGAGACAGGGCGGACAGTGAGCAGTTCTTC.

The genes are TRBV2 and TRBJ2-5, with 7 bases identical to TRBD1. CDR3 size: 13 residues. Germline CDR1 reads SNHLY; CDR2 reads FYNNEI. Trimming removed 11 bases from V and 5 bases from J; junction bases left unmatched: 11. In DNA form, the CDR3 reads TGTGCCGGCAAAACAGGGGTTTCGGAGACCCAGTACTTC. Its protein is CAGKTGVSETQYF.

This rearrangement joins TRBV7-2 to TRBJ1-2; D is ambiguous. The CDR3 contains 14 residues. Trimming took off 1 base at V and 4 bases at J, with 10 bases between the two ends. Germline CDR1 SGHTA, CDR2 FQGNSA. CDR3 sequence (DNA): TGTGCCAGCAGCTTAGACGCAGGACCCTATGGCTACACCTTC. This encodes CASSLDAGPYGYTF.

This clonotype appeared a few times. The gene calls are TRBV7-2 and TRBJ2-3; 7 bases map to TRBD1. Unmatched junction bases numbered 5, after V lost 5 bases and J lost 6 bases. The CDR3 loop spans 13 amino acids. Germline CDR1 and CDR2: SGHTA and FQGNSA. This CDR3 reads CASSPLDRDTQYF. The CDR3 bases are TGTGCCAGCAGCCCACTGGACAGGGATACGCAGTATTTT.

This rearrangement joins TRBV20-1 to TRBJ2-7; D gene ambiguous. The CDR3 has 12 amino acids. Trimming left V 5 bases short and J 2 bases short, with 10 bases between. The V gene's germline CDR1 is DFQATT and CDR2 SNEGSKA (reference sequence). The CDR3 bases are TGCAGTGCTTCCTTAAGTCCCTACGAGCAGTACTTC. Encoded protein: CSASLSPYEQYF.

The rearrangement uses TRBV20-1 and TRBJ2-2, with a possible D match to TRBD1 (7 bases). Germline CDR1 and CDR2: DFQATT and SNEGSKA (reference sequence). The V end was cut by 5 bases, the J end by 6 bases, with 10 bases between. The CDR3 length is 12 residues. The DNA for the CDR3 is TGCAGTGCTCAGGGGGGCTCCGGGGAGCTGTTTTTT. Translated: CSAQGGSGELFF.